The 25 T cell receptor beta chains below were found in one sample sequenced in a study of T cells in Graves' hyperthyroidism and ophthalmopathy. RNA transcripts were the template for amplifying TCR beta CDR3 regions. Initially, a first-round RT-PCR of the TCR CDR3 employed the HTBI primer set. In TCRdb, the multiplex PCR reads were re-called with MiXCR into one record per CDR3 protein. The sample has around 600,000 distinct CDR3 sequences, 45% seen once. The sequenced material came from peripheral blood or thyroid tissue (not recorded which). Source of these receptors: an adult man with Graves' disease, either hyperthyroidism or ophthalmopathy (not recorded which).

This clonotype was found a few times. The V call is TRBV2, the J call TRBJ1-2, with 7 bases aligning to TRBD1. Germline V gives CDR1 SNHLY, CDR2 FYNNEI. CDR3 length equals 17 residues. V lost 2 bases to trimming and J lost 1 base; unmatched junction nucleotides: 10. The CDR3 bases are TGTGCCAGCAGTGAATGGGAACAGGGGACCTATAACTATGGCTACACCTTC. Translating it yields CASSEWEQGTYNYGYTF.

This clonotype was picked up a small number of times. The CDR3 region is CASIGQGGSPLHF. The CDR3 bases are TGTGCCAGCATCGGACAGGGGGGGTCACCCCTCCACTTT. The chain recombines TRBV25-1 with TRBJ1-6, with TRBD1 matching 10 bases. Germline V CDR1 and CDR2: MGHDK, SYGVNS. The length of the CDR3 is 13 residues. V was clipped by 7 bases and J by 10 bases; unmatched bases: 4.

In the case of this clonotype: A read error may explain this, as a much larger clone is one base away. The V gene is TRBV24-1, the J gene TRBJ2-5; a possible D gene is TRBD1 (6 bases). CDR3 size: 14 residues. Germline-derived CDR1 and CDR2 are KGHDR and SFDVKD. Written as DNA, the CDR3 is TGTGTCAGCAGTCCGTACAGGGAACAAGAGACCCAGTACTTC. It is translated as CVSSPYREQETQYF.

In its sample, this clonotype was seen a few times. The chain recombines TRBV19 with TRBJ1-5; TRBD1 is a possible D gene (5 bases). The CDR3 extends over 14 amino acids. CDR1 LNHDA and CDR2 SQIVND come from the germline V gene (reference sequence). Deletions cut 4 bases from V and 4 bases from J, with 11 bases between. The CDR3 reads CASSTGTENQPQHF. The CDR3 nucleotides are TGTGCCAGTAGTACCGGGACGGAGAATCAGCCCCAGCATTTT.

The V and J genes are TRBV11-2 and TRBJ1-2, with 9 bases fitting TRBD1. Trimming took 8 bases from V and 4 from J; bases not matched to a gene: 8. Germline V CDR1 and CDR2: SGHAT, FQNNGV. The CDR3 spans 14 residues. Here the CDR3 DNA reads TGTGCCAGCGGCACGGGACAGGGCATCTATGGCTACACCTTC. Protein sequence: CASGTGQGIYGYTF.

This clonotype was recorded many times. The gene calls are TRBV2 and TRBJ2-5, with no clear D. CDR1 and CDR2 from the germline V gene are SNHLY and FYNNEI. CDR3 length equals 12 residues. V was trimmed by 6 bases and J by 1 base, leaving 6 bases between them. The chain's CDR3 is CASRAFQETQYF. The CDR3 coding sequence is TGTGCCAGCAGGGCCTTCCAAGAGACCCAGTACTTC. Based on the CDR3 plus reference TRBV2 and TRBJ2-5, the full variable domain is EPEVTQTPSHQVTQMGQEVILRCVPISNHLYFYWYRQILGQKVEFLVSFYNNEISEKSEIFDDQFSVERPDGSNFTLKIRSTKLEDSAMYFCASRAFQETQYFGPGTRLLVL.

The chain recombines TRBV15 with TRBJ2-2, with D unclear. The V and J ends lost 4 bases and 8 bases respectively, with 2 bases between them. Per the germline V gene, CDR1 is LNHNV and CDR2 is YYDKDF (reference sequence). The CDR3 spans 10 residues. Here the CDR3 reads CATSIGELFF. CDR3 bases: TGTGCCACCAGCATTGGGGAGCTGTTTTTT.

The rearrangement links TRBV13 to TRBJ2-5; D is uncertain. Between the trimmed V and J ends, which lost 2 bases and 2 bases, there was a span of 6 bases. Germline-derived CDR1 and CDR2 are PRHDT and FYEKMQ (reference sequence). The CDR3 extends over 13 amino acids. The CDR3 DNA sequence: TGTGCCAGCAGCTTACCAGAACAAGAGACCCAGTACTTC. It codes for CASSLPEQETQYF. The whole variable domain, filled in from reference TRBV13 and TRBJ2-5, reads AAGVIQSPRHLIKEKRETATLKCYPIPRHDTVYWYQQGPGQDPQFLISFYEKMQSDKGSIPDRFSAQQFSDYHSELNMSSLELGDSALYFCASSLPEQETQYFGPGTRLLVL.

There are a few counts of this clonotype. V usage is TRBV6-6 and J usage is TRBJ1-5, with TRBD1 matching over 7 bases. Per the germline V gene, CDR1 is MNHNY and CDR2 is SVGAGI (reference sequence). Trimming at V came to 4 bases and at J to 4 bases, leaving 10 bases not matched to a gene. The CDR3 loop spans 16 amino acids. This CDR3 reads CASSSSETGPNQPQHF. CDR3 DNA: TGTGCCAGCAGTTCGTCGGAGACAGGGCCTAATCAGCCCCAGCATTTT.

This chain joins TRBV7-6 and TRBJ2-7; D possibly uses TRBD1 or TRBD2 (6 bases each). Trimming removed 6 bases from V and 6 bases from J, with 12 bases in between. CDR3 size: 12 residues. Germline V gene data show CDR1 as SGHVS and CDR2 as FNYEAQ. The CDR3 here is CASRLSGAEQYF. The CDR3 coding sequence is TGTGCCAGCAGACTGTCGGGGGCCGAGCAGTACTTC.

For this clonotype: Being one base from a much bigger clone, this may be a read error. The CDR3 bases are TGCAGTGCAACCGGGACAGGGGCTGGGGCCAACGTCCTGACTTTC. It yields the protein CSATGTGAGANVLTF. This rearrangement joins TRBV20-1 to TRBJ2-6; 10 bases line up with TRBD1. With V trimmed by 6 bases and J by 2 bases, 4 bases remained unmatched. This CDR3 is built from 15 residues. Germline V lookup: CDR1 DFQATT, CDR2 SNEGSKA (reference sequence).

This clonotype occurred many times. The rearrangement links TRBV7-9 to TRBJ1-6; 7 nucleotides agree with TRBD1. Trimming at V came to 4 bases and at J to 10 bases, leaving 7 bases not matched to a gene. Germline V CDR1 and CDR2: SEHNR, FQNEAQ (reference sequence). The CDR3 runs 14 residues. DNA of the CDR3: TGTGCCAGCAGCTCGACAGGGTCCGGATCACCCCTCCACTTT. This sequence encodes CASSSTGSGSPLHF. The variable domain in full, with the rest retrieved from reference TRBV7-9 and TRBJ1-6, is DTGVSQNPRHKITKRGQNVTFRCDPISEHNRLYWYRQTLGQGPEFLTYFQNEAQLEKSRLLSDRFSAERPKGSFSTLEIQRTEQGDSAMYLCASSSTGSGSPLHFGNGTRLTVT.

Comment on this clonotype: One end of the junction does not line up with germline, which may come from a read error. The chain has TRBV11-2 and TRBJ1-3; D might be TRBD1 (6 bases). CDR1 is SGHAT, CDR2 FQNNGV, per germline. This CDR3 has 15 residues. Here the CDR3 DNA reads TGCGCCAGCAGCTTAGCCGGGACATCTGGAGACACCATATATTTT. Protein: CASSLAGTSGDTIYF.

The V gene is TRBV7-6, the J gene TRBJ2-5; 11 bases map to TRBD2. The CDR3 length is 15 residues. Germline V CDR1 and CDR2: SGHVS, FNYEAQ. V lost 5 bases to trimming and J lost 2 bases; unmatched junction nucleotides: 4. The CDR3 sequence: CASSQIAGGQETQYF. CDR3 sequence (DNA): TGTGCCAGCAGCCAGATAGCGGGAGGGCAAGAGACCCAGTACTTC. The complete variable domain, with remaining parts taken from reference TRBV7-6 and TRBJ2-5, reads GAGVSQSPRYKVTKRGQDVALRCDPISGHVSLYWYRQALGQGPEFLTYFNYEAQQDKSGLPNDRFSAERPEGSISTLTIQRTEQRDSAMYRCASSQIAGGQETQYFGPGTRLLVL.

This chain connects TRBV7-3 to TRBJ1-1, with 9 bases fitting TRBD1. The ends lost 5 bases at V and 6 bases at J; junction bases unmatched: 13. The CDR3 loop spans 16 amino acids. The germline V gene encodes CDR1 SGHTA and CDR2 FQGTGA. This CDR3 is CASSEGTGISRAEAFF. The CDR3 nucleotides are TGTGCCAGCAGCGAGGGGACAGGGATTAGTCGCGCTGAAGCTTTCTTT.

CDR3: CASSFGAVTGKGYTF. In nucleotides, the CDR3 is TGTGCCAGCAGTTTTGGGGCCGTGACAGGGAAGGGCTACACCTTC. The chain uses TRBV2 and TRBJ1-2; TRBD1 matches 7 bases. CDR1 and CDR2 (germline): SNHLY, FYNNEI. The trim removed 5 bases at V and 8 bases at J, leaving 14 bases unmatched. The CDR3 extends over 15 amino acids.

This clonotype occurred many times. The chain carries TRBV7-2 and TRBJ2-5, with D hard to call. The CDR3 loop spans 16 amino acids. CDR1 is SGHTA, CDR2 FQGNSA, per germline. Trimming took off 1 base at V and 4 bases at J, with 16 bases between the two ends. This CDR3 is CASSLEGRTGRETQYF. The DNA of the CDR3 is TGTGCCAGCAGCTTAGAGGGAAGAACGGGTCGAGAGACCCAGTACTTC. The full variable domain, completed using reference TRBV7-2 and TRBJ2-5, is GAGVSQSPSNKVTEKGKDVELRCDPISGHTALYWYRQSLGQGLEFLIYFQGNSAPDKSGLPSDRFSAERTGGSVSTLTIQRTQQEDSAVYLCASSLEGRTGRETQYFGPGTRLLVL.

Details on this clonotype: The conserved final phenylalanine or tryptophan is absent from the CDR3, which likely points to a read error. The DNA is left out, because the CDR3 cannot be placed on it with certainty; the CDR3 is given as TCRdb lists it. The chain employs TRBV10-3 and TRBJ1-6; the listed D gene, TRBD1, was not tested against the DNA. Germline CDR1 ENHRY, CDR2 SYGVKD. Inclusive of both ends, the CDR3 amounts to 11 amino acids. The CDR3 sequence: CAISESPGPDG.

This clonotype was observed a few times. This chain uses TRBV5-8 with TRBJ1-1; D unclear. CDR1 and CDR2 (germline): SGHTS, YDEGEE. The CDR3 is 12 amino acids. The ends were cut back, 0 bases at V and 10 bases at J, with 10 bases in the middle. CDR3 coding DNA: TGTGCCAGCAGCTTGGTTGTATCAGGAGCTTTCTTT. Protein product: CASSLVVSGAFF.

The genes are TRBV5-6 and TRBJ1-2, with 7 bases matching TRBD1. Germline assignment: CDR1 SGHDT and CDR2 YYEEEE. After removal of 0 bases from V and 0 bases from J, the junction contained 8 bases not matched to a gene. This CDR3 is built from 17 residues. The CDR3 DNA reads TGTGCCAGCAGCTTGGCTTTACGCAGGGGGTCTAACTATGGCTACACCTTC. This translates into CASSLALRRGSNYGYTF. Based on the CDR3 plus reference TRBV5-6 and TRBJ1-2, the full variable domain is DAGVTQSPTHLIKTRGQQVTLRCSPKSGHDTVSWYQQALGQGPQFIFQYYEEEERQRGNFPDRFSGHQFPNYSSELNVNALLLGDSALYLCASSLALRRGSNYGYTFGSGTRLTVV.

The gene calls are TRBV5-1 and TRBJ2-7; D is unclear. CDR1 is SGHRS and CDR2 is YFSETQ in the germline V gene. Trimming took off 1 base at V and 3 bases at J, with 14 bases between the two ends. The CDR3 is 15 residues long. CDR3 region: CASSLNPQSIYEQYF. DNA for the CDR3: TGCGCCAGCAGCTTGAACCCCCAGTCGATCTACGAGCAGTACTTC.

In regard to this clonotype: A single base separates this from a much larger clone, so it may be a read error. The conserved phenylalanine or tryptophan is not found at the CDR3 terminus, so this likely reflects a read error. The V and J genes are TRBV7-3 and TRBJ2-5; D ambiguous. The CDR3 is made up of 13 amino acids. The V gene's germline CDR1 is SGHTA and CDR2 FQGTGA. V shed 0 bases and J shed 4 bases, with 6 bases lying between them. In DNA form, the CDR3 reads TGTGCCAGCAGCTTAACTAACGGAGAGACCCAGTACCTC. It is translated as CASSLTNGETQYL.

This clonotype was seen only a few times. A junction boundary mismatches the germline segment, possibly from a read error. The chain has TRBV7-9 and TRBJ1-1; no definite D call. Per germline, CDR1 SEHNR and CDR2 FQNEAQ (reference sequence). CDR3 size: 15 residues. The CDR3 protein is CASSLGSGWNTEAFF. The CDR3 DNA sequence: TGTGCCAGCAGTTTAGGGTCCGGGTGGAACACTGAAGCTTTCTTT.

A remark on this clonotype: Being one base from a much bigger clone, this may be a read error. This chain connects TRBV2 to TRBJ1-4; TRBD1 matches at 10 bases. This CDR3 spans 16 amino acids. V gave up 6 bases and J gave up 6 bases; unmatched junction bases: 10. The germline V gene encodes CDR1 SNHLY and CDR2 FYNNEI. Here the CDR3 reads CASRPGTGALDEKLFF. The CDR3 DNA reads TGTGCCAGCAGGCCCGGGACAGGGGCCTTGGATGAAAAACTGTTTTTT.

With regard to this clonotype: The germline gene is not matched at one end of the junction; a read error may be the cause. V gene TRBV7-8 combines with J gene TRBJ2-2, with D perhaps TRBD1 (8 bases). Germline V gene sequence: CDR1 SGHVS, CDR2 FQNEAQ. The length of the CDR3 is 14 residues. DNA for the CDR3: TGCGCCAGCAGCCCACAGGGGGGGACCGGGGAGCTGTTTTTT. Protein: CASSPQGGTGELFF.